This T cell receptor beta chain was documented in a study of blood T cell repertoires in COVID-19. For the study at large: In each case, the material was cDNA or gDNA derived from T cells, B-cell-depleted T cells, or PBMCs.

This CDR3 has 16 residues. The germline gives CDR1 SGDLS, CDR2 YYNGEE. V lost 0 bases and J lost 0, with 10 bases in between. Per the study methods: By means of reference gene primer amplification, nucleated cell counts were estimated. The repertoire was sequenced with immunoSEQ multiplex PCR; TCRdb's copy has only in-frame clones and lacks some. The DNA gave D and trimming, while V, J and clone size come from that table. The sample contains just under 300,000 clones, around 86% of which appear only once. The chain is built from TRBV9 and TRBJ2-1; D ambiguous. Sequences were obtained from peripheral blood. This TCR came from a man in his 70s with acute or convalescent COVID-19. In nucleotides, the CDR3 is TGTGCCAGCAGCGTAGACAGCTTAAGCTCCTACAATGAGCAGTTCTTC. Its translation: CASSVDSLSSYNEQFF. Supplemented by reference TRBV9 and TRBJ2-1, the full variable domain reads DSGVTQTPKHLITATGQRVTLRCSPRSGDLSVYWYQQSLDQGLQFLIQYYNGEERAKGNILERFSAQQFPDLHSELNLSSLELGDSALYFCASSVDSLSSYNEQFFGPGTRLTVL.